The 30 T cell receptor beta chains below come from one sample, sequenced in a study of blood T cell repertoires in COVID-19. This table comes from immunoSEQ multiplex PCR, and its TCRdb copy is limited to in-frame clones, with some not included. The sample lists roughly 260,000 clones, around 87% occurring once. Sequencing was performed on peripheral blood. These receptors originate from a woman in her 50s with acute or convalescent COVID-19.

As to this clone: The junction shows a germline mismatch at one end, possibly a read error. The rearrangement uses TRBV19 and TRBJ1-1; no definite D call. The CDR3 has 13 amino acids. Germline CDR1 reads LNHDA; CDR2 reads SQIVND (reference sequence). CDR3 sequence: CASSIPRAGNVLF. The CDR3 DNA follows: TGTGCCAGTAGTATACCGCGGGCTGGGAACGTACTCTTT.

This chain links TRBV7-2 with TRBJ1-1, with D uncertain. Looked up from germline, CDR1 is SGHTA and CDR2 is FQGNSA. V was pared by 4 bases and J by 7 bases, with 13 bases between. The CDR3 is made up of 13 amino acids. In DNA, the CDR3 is TGTGCCAGCAGCTCCCGTGGGCAGAATGAAGCTTTCTTT. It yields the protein CASSSRGQNEAFF.

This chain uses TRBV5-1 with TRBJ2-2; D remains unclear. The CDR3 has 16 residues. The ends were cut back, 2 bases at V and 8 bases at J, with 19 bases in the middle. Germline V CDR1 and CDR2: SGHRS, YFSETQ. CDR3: CASSFRSIAQVGELFF. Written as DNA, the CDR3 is TGCGCCAGCAGCTTTCGGTCCATAGCCCAAGTTGGGGAGCTGTTTTTT.

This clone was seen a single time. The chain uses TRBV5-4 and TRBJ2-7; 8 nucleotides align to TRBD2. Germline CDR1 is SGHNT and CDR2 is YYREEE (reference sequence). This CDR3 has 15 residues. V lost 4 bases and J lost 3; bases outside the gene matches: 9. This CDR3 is CASSRPGLEIYEQYF. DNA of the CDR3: TGTGCCAGCAGCCGACCGGGACTAGAGATCTACGAGCAGTACTTC.

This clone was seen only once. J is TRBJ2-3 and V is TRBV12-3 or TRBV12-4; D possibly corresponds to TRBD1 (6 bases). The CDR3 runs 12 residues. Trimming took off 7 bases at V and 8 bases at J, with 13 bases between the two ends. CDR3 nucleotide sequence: TGTGCCAGCACTCTACGACAGGTTACGCAGTATTTT. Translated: CASTLRQVTQYF.

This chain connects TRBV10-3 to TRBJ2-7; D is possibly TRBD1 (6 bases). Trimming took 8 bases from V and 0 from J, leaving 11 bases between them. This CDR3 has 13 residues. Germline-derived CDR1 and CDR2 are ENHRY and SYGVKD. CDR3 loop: CAIEDSASYEQYF. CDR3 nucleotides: TGTGCCATCGAGGACAGCGCCTCCTACGAGCAGTACTTC.

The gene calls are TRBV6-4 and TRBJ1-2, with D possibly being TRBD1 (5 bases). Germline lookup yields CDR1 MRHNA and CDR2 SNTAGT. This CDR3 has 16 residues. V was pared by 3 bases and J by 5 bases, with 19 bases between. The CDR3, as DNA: TGTGCCAGCAGTGAAGAAGGTCGACAGCTATTATATGGCTACACCTTC. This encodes CASSEEGRQLLYGYTF.

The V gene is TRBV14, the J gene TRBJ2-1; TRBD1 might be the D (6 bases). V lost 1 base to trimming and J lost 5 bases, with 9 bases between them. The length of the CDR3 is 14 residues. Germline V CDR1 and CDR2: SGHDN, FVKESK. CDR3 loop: CASSQAGTHNEQFF. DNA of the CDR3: TGTGCCAGCAGCCAAGCCGGGACACACAATGAGCAGTTCTTC.

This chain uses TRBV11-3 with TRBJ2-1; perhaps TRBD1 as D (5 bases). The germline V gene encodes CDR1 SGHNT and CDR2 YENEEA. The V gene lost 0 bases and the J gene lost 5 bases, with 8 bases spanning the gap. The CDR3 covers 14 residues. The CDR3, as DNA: TGTGCCAGCAGCTTAGATGACAGACACAATGAGCAGTTCTTC. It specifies CASSLDDRHNEQFF. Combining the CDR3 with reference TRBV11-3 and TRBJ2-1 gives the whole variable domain EAGVVQSPRYKIIEKKQPVAFWCNPISGHNTLYWYLQNLGQGPELLIRYENEEAVDDSQLPKDRFSAERLKGVDSTLKIQPAELGDSAVYLCASSLDDRHNEQFFGPGTRLTVL.

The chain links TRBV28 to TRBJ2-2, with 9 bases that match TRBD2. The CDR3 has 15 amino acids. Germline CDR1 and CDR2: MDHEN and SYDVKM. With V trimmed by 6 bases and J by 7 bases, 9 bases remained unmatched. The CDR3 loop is CASSLSGSEGGELFF. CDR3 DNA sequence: TGTGCCAGCAGCCTTAGCGGGAGCGAAGGCGGGGAGCTGTTTTTT.

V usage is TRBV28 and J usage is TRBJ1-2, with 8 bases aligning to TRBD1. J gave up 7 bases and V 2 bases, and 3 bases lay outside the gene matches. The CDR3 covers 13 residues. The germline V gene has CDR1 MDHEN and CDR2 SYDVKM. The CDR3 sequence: CASSLQGAGGYTF. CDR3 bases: TGTGCCAGCAGTTTACAGGGGGCGGGTGGCTACACCTTC.

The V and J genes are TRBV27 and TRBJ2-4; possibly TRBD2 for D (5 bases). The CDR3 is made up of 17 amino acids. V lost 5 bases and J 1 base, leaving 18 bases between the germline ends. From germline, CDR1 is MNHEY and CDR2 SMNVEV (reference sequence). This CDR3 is CASSPRGIIGAKNIQYF. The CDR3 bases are TGTGCCAGCAGTCCCCGAGGGATTATCGGGGCCAAAAACATTCAGTACTTC.

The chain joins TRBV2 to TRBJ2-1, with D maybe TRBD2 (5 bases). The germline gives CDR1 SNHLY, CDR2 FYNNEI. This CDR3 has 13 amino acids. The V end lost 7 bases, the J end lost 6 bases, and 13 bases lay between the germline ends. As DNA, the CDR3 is TGTGCCAGCACTCTCGTGACTATCAATGAGCAGTTCTTC. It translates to CASTLVTINEQFF.

DNA of the CDR3: TGTGCCAGCAGCCAAGTTTCAAGGGGAGGTGGCTACACCTTC. Amino acid sequence: CASSQVSRGGGYTF. This rearrangement joins TRBV3-1 (or the pseudogene TRBV3-2) to TRBJ1-2, with TRBD1 as a possible D gene (5 bases). The CDR3 runs 14 residues. Germline V gives CDR1 LGHDT, CDR2 YNNKEL (reference sequence). The V gene lost 1 base and the J gene lost 7 bases, with 13 bases spanning the gap.

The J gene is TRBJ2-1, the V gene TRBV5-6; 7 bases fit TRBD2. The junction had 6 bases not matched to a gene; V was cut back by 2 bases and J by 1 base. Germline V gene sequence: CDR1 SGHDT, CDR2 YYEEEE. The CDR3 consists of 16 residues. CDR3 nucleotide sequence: TGTGCCAGCAGCTTCCAGTTGGGGGGGTCCTACAATGAGCAGTTCTTC. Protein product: CASSFQLGGSYNEQFF. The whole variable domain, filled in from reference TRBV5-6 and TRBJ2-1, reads DAGVTQSPTHLIKTRGQQVTLRCSPKSGHDTVSWYQQALGQGPQFIFQYYEEEERQRGNFPDRFSGHQFPNYSSELNVNALLLGDSALYLCASSFQLGGSYNEQFFGPGTRLTVL.

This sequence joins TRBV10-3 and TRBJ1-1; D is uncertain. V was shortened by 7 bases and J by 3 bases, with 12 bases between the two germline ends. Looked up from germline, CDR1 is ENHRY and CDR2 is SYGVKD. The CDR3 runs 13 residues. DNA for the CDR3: TGTGCCATCAAGTTTTACGGGGACACTGAAGCTTTCTTT. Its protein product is CAIKFYGDTEAFF.

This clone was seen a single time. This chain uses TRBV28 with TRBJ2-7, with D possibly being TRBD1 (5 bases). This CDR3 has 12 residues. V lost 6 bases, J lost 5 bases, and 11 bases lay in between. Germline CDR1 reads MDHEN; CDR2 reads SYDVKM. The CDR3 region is CASRLQGNEQYF. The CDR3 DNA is TGTGCCAGCAGACTCCAGGGAAACGAGCAGTACTTC.

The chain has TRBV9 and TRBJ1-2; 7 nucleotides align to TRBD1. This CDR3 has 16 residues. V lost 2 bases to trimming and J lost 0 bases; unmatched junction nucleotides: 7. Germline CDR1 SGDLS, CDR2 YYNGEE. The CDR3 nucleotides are TGTGCCAGCAGCGTGCCCGACAGGGTTTCTAACTATGGCTACACCTTC. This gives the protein CASSVPDRVSNYGYTF.

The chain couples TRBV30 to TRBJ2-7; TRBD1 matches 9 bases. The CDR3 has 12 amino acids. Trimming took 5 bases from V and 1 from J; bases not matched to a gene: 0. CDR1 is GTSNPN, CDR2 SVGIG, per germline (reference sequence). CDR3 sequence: CAWGQGSYEQYF. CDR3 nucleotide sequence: TGTGCCTGGGGACAGGGGTCCTACGAGCAGTACTTC.

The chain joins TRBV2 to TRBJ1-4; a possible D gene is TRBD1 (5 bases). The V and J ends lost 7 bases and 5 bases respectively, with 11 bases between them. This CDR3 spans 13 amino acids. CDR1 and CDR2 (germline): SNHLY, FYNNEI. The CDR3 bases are TGTGCCAGCATTAGTCAGGGAAATGAAAAACTGTTTTTT. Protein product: CASISQGNEKLFF.

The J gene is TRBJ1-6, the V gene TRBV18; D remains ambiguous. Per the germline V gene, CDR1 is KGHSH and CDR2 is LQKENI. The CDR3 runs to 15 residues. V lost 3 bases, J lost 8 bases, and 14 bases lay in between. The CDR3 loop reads CASSPSPPPDSPLHF. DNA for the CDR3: TGTGCCAGCTCACCCTCGCCCCCCCCGGATTCACCCCTCCACTTT.

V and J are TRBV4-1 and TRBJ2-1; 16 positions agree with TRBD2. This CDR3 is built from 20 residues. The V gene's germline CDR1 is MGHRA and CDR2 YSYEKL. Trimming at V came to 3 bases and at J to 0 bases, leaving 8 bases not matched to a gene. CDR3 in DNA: TGCGCCAGCAGCCACCTCCGGGGACTAGCGGGGGGGAGCTCCTACAATGAGCAGTTCTTC. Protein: CASSHLRGLAGGSSYNEQFF.

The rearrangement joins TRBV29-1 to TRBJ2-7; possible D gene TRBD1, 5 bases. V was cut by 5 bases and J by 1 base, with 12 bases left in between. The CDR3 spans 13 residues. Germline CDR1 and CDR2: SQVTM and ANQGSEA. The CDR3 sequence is CSVSRGFSYEQYF. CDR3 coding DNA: TGCAGCGTTTCAAGGGGTTTTTCCTACGAGCAGTACTTC.

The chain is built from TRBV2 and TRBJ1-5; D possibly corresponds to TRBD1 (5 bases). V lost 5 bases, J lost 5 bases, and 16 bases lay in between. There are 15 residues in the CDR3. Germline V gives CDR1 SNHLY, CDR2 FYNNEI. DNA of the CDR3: TGTGCCAGCAGTTCCGCTTCGGGGGGACATCAGCCCCAGCATTTT. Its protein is CASSSASGGHQPQHF.

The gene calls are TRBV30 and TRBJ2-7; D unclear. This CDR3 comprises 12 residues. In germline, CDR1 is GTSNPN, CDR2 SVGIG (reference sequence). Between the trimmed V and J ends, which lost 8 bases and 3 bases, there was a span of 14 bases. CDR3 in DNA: TGTGCCCTTACCCGCGTTCTCTACGAGCAGTACTTC. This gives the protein CALTRVLYEQYF.

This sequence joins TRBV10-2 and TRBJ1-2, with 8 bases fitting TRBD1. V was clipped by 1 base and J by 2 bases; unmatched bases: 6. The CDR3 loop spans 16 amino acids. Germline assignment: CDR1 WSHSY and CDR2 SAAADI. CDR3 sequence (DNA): TGCGCCAGCAGTGAGTGGGGCAGGGGGCTAAACTATGGCTACACCTTC. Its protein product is CASSEWGRGLNYGYTF.

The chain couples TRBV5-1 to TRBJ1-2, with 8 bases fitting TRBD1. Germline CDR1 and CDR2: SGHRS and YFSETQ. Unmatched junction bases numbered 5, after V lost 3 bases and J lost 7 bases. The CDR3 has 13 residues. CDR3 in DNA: TGCGCCAGCAGCTCGGACAGGGACCGTGGCTACACCTTC. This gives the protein CASSSDRDRGYTF.

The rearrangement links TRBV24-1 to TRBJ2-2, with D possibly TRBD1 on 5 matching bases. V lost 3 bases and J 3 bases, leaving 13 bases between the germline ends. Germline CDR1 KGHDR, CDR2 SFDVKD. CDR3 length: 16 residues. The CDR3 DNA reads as TGTGCCACCAGTGATCGTGACAGACCTTACACCGGGGAGCTGTTTTTT. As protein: CATSDRDRPYTGELFF.

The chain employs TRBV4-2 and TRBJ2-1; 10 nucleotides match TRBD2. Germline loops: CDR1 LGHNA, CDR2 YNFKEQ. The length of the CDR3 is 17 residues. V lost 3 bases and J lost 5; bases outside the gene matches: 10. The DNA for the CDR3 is TGTGCCAGCAGCCACAGCCCTCCTAGCGGGGGAAACAATGAGCAGTTCTTC. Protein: CASSHSPPSGGNNEQFF.

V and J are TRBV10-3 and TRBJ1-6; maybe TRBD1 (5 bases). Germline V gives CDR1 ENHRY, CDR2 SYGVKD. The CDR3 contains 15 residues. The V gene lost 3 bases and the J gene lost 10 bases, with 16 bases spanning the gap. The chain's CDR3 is CAISESGGARSPLHF. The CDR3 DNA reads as TGTGCCATCAGTGAATCCGGGGGAGCTAGGTCACCCCTCCACTTT.